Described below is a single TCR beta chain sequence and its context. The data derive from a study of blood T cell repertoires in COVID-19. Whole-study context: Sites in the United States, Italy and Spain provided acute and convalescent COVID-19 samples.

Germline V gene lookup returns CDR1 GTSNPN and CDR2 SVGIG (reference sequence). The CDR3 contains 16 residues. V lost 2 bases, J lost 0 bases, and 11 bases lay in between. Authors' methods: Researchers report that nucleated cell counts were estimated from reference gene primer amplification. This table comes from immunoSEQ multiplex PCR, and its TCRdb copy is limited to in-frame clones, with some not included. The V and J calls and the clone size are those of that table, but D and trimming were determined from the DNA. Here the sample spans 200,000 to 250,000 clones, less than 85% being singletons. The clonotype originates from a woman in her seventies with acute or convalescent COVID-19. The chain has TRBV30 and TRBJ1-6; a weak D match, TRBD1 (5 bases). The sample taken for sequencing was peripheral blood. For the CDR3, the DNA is TGTGCCTGGAGTTCCCTAGGGGTCTCCTATAATTCACCCCTCCACTTT. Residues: CAWSSLGVSYNSPLHF.